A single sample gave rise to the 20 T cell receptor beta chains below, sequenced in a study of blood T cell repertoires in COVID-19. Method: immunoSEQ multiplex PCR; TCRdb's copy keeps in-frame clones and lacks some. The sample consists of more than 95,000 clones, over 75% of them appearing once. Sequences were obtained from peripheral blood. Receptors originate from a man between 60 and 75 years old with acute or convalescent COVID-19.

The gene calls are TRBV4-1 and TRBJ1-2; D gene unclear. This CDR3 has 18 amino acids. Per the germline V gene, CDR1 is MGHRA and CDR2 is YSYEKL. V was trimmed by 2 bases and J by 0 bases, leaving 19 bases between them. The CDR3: CASSQPPIATRTNYGYTF. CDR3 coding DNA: TGCGCCAGCAGCCAACCGCCCATCGCAACCAGGACTAACTATGGCTACACCTTC.

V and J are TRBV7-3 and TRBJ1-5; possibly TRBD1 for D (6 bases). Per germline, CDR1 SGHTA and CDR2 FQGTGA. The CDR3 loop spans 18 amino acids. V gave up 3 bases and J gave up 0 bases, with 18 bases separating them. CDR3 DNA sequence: TGTGCCAGCAGCTTCATCCGCGGACAGATTAATAGCAATCAGCCCCAGCATTTT. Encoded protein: CASSFIRGQINSNQPQHF.

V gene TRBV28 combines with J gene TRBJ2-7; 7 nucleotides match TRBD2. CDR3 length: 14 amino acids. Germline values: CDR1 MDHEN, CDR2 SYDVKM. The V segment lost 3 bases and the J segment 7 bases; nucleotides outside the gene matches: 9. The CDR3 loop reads CASSLLREGVEQYF. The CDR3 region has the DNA TGTGCCAGCAGTTTGCTCAGGGAGGGAGTAGAGCAGTACTTC.

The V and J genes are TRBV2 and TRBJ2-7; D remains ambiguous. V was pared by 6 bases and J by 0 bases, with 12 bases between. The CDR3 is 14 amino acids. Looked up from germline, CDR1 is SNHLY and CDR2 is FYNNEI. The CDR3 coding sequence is TGTGCCAGCAGCCCGGAGCGCTACTCCTACGAGCAGTACTTC. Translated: CASSPERYSYEQYF.

CDR3 residues: CASSPPGSTEQFF. The CDR3 region has the DNA TGTGCCAGCAGCCCTCCGGGGAGCACCGAGCAGTTCTTC. This chain uses TRBV7-9 with TRBJ2-1; D possibly corresponds to TRBD2 (5 bases). The CDR3 loop spans 13 amino acids. With 5 bases removed from V and 10 bases from J, the gap between germline ends came to 15 bases. Germline CDR1 and CDR2: SEHNR and FQNEAQ (reference sequence).

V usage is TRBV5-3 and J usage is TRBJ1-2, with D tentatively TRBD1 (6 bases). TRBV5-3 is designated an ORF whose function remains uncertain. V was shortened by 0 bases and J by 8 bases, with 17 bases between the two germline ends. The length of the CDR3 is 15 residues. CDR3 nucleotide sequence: TGTGCCAGAAGCTTGGTGGGCAGGGGAAGAGGGGGCTACACCTTC. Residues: CARSLVGRGRGGYTF.

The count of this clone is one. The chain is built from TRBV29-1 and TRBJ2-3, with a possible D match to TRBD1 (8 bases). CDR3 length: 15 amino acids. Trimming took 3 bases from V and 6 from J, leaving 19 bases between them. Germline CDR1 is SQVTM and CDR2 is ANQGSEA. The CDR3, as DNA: TGCAGCGTTGAGGGCCGACAGGGGAGGGTGGATACGCAGTATTTT. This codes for CSVEGRQGRVDTQYF.

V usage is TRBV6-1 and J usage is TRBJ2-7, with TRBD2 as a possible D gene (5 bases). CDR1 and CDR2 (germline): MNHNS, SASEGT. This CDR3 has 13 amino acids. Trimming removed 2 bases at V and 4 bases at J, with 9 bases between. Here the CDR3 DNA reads TGTGCCAGCAGTGAACTACAGCGGTACGAGCAGTACTTC. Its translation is CASSELQRYEQYF.

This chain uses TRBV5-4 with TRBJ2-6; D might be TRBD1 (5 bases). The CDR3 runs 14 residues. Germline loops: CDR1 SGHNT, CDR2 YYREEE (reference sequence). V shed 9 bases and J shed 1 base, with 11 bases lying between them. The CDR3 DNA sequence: TGTGCCATATCCAGGGAATCTGGGGCCAACGTCCTGACTTTC. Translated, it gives CAISRESGANVLTF.

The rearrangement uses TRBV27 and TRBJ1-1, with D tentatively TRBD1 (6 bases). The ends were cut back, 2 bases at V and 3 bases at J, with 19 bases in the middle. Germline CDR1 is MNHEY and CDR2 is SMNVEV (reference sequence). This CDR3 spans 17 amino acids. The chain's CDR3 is CASSLLDSQPPHTEAFF. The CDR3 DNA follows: TGTGCCAGCAGTTTACTGGACAGCCAACCCCCTCACACTGAAGCTTTCTTT.

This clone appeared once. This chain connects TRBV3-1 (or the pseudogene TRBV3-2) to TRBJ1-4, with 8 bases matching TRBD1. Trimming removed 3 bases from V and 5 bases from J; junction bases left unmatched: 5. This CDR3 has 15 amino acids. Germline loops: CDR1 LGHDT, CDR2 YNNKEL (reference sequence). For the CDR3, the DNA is TGTGCCAGCAGCCAGCCTACAGGGGGGAATGAAAAACTGTTTTTT. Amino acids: CASSQPTGGNEKLFF.

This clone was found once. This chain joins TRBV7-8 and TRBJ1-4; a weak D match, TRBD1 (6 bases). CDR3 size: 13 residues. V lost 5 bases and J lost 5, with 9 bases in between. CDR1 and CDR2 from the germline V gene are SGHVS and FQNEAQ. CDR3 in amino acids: CASSTGQNEKLFF. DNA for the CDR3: TGTGCCAGCAGCACCGGACAGAATGAAAAACTGTTTTTT.

The CDR3 DNA reads TGTGCCAGCAGATTAATCGCAGGGGATATTAGCAATCAGCCCCAGCATTTT. It encodes CASRLIAGDISNQPQHF. V and J are TRBV28 and TRBJ1-5; D possibly corresponds to TRBD1 (6 bases). The CDR3 length is 17 residues. CDR1 and CDR2 from the germline V gene are MDHEN and SYDVKM. Trimming took off 6 bases at V and 0 bases at J, with 18 bases between the two ends.

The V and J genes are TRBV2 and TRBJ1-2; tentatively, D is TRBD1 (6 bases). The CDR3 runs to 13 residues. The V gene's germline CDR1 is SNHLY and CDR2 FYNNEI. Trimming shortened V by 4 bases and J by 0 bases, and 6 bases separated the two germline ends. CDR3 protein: CASSGTANYGYTF. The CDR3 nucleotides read TGTGCCAGCAGTGGGACAGCTAACTATGGCTACACCTTC.

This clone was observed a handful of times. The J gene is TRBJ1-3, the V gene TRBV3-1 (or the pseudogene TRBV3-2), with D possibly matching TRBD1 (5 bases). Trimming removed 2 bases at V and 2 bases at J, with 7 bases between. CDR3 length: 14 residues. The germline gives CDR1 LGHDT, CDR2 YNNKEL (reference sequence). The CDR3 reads CASSQQGTGNTIYF. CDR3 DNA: TGTGCCAGCAGCCAACAGGGAACTGGAAACACCATATATTTT.

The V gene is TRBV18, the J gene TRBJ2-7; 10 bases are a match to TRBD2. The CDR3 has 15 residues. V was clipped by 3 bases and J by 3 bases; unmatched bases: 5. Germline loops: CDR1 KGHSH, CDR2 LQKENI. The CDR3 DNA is TGTGCCAGCTCACCCCCTAGCGGGAGCTACTACGAGCAGTACTTC. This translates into CASSPPSGSYYEQYF.

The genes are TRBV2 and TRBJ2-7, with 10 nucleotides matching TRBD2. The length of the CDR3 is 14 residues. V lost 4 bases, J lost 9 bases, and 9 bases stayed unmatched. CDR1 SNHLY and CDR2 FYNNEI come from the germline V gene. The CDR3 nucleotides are TGTGCCAGCAGTGTGGCTAGCGGGAGAGAAGGGCAGTACTTC. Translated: CASSVASGREGQYF.

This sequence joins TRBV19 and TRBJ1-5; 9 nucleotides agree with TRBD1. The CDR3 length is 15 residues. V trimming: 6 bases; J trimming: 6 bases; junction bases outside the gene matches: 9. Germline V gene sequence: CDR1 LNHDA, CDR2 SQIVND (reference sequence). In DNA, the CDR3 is TGTGCCAGTAGGAGCCAACAGGGGGCGTTTCAGCCCCAGCATTTT. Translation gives CASRSQQGAFQPQHF. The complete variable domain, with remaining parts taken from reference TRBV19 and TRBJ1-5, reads DGGITQSPKYLFRKEGQNVTLSCEQNLNHDAMYWYRQDPGQGLRLIYYSQIVNDFQKGDIAEGYSVSREKKESFPLTVTSAQKNPTAFYLCASRSQQGAFQPQHFGDGTRLSIL.

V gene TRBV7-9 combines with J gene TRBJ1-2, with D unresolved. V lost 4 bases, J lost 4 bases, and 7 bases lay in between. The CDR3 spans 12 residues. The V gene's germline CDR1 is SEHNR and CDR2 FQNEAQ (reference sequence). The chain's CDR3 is CASSSGGYGYTF. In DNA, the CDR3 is TGTGCCAGCAGCTCCGGAGGCTATGGCTACACCTTC.

CDR3 in amino acids: CASGEYRGWGAFF. DNA for the CDR3: TGTGCCAGCGGAGAATACAGGGGTTGGGGAGCTTTCTTT. This chain connects TRBV6-5 to TRBJ1-1; 7 nucleotides agree with TRBD1. This CDR3 has 13 amino acids. J gave up 10 bases and V 8 bases, and 13 bases lay outside the gene matches. Germline lookup yields CDR1 MNHEY and CDR2 SVGAGI.